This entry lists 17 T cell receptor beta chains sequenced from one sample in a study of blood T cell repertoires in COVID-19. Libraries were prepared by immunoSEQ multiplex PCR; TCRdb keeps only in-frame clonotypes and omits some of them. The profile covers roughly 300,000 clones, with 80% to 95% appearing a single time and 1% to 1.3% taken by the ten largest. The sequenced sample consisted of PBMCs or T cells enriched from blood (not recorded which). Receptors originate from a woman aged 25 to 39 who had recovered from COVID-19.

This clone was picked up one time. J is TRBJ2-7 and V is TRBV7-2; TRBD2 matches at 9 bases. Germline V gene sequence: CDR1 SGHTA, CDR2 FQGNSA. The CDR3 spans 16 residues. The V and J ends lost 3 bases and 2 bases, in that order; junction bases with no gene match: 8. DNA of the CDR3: TGTGCCAGCAGCTTTCTCCCTAGCGGGGTAACCTACGAGCAGTACTTC. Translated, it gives CASSFLPSGVTYEQYF.

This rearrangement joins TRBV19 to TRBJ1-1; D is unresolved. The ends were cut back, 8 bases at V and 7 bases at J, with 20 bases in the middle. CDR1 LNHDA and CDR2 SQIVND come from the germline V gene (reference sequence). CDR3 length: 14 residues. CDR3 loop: CASFTGSRNLEAFF. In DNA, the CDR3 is TGTGCCAGTTTCACCGGGAGCCGAAATCTTGAAGCTTTCTTT.

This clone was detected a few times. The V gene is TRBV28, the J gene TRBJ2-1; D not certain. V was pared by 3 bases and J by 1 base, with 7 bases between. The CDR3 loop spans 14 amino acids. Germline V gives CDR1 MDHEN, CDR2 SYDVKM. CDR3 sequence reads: CASSLTTSYNEQFF. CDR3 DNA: TGTGCCAGCAGTTTGACAACGTCCTACAATGAGCAGTTCTTC.

In DNA, the CDR3 is TGTGCCAGCAGTGAAGCCGGGACAGGGATCTACGAGCAGTACTTC. Residues: CASSEAGTGIYEQYF. The J gene is TRBJ2-7, the V gene TRBV6-1; 9 positions agree with TRBD1. Trimming took 0 bases from V and 3 from J; bases not matched to a gene: 3. The CDR3 consists of 15 residues. Per germline, CDR1 MNHNS and CDR2 SASEGT.

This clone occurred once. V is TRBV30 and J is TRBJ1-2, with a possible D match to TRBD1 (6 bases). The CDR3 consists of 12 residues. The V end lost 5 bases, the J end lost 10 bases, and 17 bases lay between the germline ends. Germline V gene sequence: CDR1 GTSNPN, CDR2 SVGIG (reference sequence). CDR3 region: CAWGDRRRDYTF. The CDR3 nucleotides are TGTGCCTGGGGCGACAGGCGACGTGACTACACCTTC.

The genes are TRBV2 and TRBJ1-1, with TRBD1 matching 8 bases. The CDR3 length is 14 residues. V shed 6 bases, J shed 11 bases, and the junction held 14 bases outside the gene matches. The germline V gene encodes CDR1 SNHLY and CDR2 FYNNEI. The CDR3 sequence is CASRIDRGLTVAFF. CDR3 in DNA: TGTGCCAGCAGGATTGACAGGGGACTCACCGTGGCTTTCTTT.

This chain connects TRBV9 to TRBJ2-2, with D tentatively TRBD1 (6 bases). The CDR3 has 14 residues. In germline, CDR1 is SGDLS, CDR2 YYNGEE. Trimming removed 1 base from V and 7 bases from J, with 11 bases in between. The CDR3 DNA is TGTGCCAGCAGCGTATTGCAGGGGCACGGGGAGCTGTTTTTT. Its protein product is CASSVLQGHGELFF. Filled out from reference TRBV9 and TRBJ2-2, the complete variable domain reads DSGVTQTPKHLITATGQRVTLRCSPRSGDLSVYWYQQSLDQGLQFLIQYYNGEERAKGNILERFSAQQFPDLHSELNLSSLELGDSALYFCASSVLQGHGELFFGEGSRLTVL.

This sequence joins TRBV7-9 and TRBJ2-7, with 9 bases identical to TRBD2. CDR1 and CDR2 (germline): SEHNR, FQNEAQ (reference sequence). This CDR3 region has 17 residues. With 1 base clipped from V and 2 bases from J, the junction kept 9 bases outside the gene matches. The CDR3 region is CASSLGGWAGGPYEQYF. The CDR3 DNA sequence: TGTGCCAGCAGCTTAGGCGGTTGGGCGGGAGGGCCCTACGAGCAGTACTTC.

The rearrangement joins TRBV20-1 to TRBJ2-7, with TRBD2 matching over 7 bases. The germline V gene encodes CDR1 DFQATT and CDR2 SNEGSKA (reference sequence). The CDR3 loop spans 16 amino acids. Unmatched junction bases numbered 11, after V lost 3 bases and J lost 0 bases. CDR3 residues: CSASYGSGGRSYEQYF. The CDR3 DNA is TGCAGTGCTAGTTACGGATCGGGGGGACGCTCCTACGAGCAGTACTTC.

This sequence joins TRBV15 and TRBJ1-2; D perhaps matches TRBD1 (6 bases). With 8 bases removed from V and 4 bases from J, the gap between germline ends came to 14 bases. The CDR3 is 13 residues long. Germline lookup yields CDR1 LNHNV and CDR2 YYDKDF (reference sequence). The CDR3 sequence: CATAPGQLYGYTF. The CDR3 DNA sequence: TGTGCCACCGCCCCGGGACAACTCTATGGCTACACCTTC.

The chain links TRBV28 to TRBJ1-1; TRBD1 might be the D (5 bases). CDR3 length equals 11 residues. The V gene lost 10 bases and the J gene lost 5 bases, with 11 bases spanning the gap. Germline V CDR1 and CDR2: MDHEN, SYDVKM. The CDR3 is CATRERTEAFF. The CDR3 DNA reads TGTGCCACCAGGGAGAGGACTGAAGCTTTCTTT.

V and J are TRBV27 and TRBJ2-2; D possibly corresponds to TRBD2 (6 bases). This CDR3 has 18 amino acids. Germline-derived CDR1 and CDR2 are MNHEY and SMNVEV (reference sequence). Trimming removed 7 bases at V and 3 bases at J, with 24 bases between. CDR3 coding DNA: TGTGCCAGCACCTTCGGGTCTAGCGCCCGCGGGTACACCGGGGAGCTGTTTTTT. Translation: CASTFGSSARGYTGELFF.

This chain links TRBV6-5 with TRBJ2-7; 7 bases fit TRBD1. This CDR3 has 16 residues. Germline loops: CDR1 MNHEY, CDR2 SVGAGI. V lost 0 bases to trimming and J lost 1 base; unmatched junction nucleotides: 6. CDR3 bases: TGTGCCAGCAGTTACTCGTCCGGGACAGCTTCCTACGAGCAGTACTTC. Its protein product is CASSYSSGTASYEQYF.

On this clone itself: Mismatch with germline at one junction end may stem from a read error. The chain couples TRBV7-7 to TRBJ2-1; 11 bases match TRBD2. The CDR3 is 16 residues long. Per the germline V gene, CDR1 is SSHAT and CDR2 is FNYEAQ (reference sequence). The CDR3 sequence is CASSSTSGASYNEQFF. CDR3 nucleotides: TGTGCTAGCAGCTCGACTAGCGGGGCGTCCTACAATGAGCAGTTCTTC.

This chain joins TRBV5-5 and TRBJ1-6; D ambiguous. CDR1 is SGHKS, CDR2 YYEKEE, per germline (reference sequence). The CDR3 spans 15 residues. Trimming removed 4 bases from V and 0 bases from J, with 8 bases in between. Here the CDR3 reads CASSLGSSYNSPLHF. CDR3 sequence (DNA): TGTGCCAGCAGCCTAGGGAGCTCCTATAATTCACCCCTCCACTTT.

For the CDR3, the DNA is TGTGCCAGCAGCGTAGCGGGACAGGGATCCTATGGCTACACCTTC. As protein: CASSVAGQGSYGYTF. The rearrangement joins TRBV9 to TRBJ1-2, with 9 bases lining up with TRBD1. The V gene end was trimmed by 0 bases and the J gene end by 4 bases; junction bases not matched to a gene: 4. The CDR3 consists of 15 residues. Germline V gene sequence: CDR1 SGDLS, CDR2 YYNGEE.

CDR3 in amino acids: CASSAPSSEQYF. The CDR3 DNA reads as TGTGCCAGCAGCGCCCCCTCTTCCGAGCAGTACTTC. V and J are TRBV9 and TRBJ2-7, with D hard to call. The V gene's germline CDR1 is SGDLS and CDR2 YYNGEE. CDR3 length: 12 amino acids. V lost 3 bases to trimming and J lost 6 bases, with 10 bases between them.